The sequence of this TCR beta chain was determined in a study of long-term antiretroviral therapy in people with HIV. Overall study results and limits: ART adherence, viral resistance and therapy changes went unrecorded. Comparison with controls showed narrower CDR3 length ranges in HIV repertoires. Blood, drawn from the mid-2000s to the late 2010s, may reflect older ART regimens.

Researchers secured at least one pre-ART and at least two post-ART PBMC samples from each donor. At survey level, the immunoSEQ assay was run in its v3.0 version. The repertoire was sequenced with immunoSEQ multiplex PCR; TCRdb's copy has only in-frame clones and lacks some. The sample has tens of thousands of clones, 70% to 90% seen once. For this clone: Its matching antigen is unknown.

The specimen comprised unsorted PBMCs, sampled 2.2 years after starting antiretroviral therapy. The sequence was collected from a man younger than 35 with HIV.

CDR3 amino acids: CSVTEQGDYNEQFF. CDR3 in DNA: TGCAGCGTCACGGAACAGGGTGACTACAATGAGCAGTTCTTC. This chain links TRBV29-1 with TRBJ2-1; TRBD1 might be the D (6 bases). Deletions cut 6 bases from V and 3 bases from J, with 15 bases between. This CDR3 is 14 amino acids long. In germline, CDR1 is SQVTM, CDR2 ANQGSEA.